One T cell receptor (beta chain) is described in this entry. Its antigen has not been determined. Base qualities are not recorded, but no much larger clone differs from it by a single base. What the treatment or condition label conveys for this sample: around 19 received Ad26.COV2.S at low or high dose, single or two shots; 5 received placebo; per-sample allocation not given. For vaccine and placebo recipients, repertoires were sequenced using samples collected on day 63 after the first injection. In Cohort 1b, more than 20 adults aged 18-55 years were enrolled at a single site in Boston, USA, between 29 July and 7 August 2020. Ad26.COV2.S was a replication-incompetent adenovirus type 26 vector that expressed a prefusion-stabilized SARS-CoV-2 spike protein derived from the original Wuhan strain. The germline V gene specifies SGHTA as CDR1 and FQGNSA as CDR2. The CDR3 spans 17 residues, from the cysteine through the phenylalanine. Solely the CDR3 DNA is kept, with 51 bases framed from the first base. V is cut by 5 bases and J by 3 bases, and the space between the germline ends is 22 bases.

This specimen belongs to a study of Ad26.COV2.S vaccination and SARS-CoV-2 variants (dated by TCRdb to the early 2020s). As for the study more broadly: Donors in the vaccine arm were drawn from COV1001, a multicentre, randomized, double-blind, placebo-controlled phase I-IIa trial testing Ad26.COV2.S in healthy adults. Dosing of Ad26.COV2.S was intramuscular, at either 5x10^10 or 1x10^11 viral particles, delivered as one shot or as two shots spaced 56 days apart. The specificity and breadth of SARS-CoV-2-reactive T cell receptors after Ad26.COV2.S vaccination were assessed by TCRbeta repertoire sequencing. The TCR-sequenced set comprised approximately 32 samples: 19 Ad26.COV2.S vaccine recipients, 5 placebo recipients and 8 SARS-CoV-2 convalescent individuals. Trial participants were randomized into five groups of five, in which low-dose or high-dose Ad26.COV2.S was given once or twice, or placebo was given on both occasions. Blinding of investigators to trial group allocation was maintained during experiments and outcome assessment.

Overall study results and their limits: Higher spike-specific TCR breadth was observed in Ad26.COV2.S recipients than in placebo recipients (P = 0.0014). After vaccination, spike-specific CD8+ and CD4+ T cell responses were reported to show substantial breadth. Comparable non-spike TCR breadth was observed between vaccine and placebo recipients, consistent with only spike being contained in the vaccine. The study was not powered for comparison of responses between vaccine doses or regimens. It was noted by the authors that total T cell responses may have been underestimated by the TCR breadth and depth analyses.

The immunoSEQ Assay was the method used to sequence TCRbeta CDR3 regions. After extraction, genomic DNA underwent amplification by bias-controlled multiplex PCR, followed by high-throughput sequencing. Regarding the original processing steps: To quantify the absolute abundance of every unique TCRbeta CDR3 region, sequences were collapsed and filtered. Usable DNA was measured by amplifying reference genes present in all nucleated cells, and TCRbeta template counts were normalized to that usable DNA to estimate T cell fraction. Repertoire TCRs were annotated as SARS-CoV-2-specific by exact matching of V gene, CDR3 amino acid sequence and J gene to a known reactive TCR set. The reference SARS-CoV-2 TCR set came from MIRA and was filtered for enrichment in COVID-19-positive ImmuneCODE repertoires, removing public or cross-reactive TCRs. Using the MIRA antigens, annotated TCRs were further analysed by specific ORF or by position within an ORF. Breadth was defined as annotated unique rearrangements over total unique productive rearrangements; depth was the summed frequency of those rearrangements. Two-sided Wilcoxon rank-sum tests were applied when comparing TCR breadth between groups. As stored in TCRdb, this immuneACCESS dataset retains in-frame rearrangements with V and J assigned. A fraction of the clones does not appear; measured against another copy, unresolved V genes explain less than half of the discrepancy, and the remainder lacks a known reason. The V and J calls and clone size were taken over from that table, and D and trimming were inferred from the DNA. This sample has 200,000 to 250,000 clones in its table, and roughly 90% of those were observed once. Around 10% of the sample is taken by the ten largest.

The origin of this receptor is a person aged 18-65 years who received the Ad26.COV2.S COVID-19 vaccine or a placebo. The chain couples TRBV7-2 to TRBJ2-5, with no reliable assignment of the D segment. This specimen was peripheral blood, taken in a trial of Ad26.COV2.S vaccine versus placebo. The base sequence is TGTGCCAGCAGCCTTAGAGGCTTTGGCAGAGCGAAAGAGACCCAGTACTTC. Its translation reads: CASSLRGFGRAKETQYF.